The 4 T cell receptor beta chains below were found in one sample sequenced in a study of T-cell memory formation after mild COVID-19. TCRdb called the 5' RACE reads again in MiXCR, with one record for every CDR3 protein. The sample holds 380,000 or so distinct CDR3 sequences, 13% to 15% seen once. Source material: PBMCs or a T cell subset sorted from them (not recorded which). These receptors were collected from a man in his late teens or twenties who had mild COVID-19 (a few samples of this study predate the infection). Cell type and time point are not known.

The genes are TRBV4-1 and TRBJ2-7, with D hard to call. The CDR3 extends over 14 amino acids. V lost 4 bases, J lost 1 base, and 11 bases lay in between. The germline V gene encodes CDR1 MGHRA and CDR2 YSYEKL. CDR3 sequence (DNA): TGCGCCAGCAGCCTAATTGACTCGTCCTACGAGCAGTACTTC. As protein: CASSLIDSSYEQYF.

This clonotype was counted many times. The gene calls are TRBV7-8 and TRBJ2-7, with 9 bases aligning to TRBD1. The V gene's germline CDR1 is SGHVS and CDR2 FQNEAQ. Trimming removed 5 bases from V and 6 bases from J; junction bases left unmatched: 8. The CDR3 loop spans 14 amino acids. The CDR3 DNA is TGTGCCAGCAGCGGGGACAGGGCGTATGGCGAGCAGTACTTC. It specifies CASSGDRAYGEQYF.

This clonotype has more than one count but fewer than ten. The chain employs TRBV9 and TRBJ2-7; no reliable D call. Germline V gene sequence: CDR1 SGDLS, CDR2 YYNGEE. This CDR3 is 14 amino acids long. Trimming stripped 0 bases from V and 3 bases from J, with 10 bases between. CDR3 in amino acids: CASSVGECFYEQYV. The CDR3 DNA reads as TGTGCCAGCAGCGTAGGCGAGTGCTTCTACGAGCAGTACGTC.

This clonotype was counted many times. The CDR3 reads CASSVRYF. The CDR3 coding sequence is TGCGCCAGCTCTGTTCGATATTTT. The chain carries TRBV23-1 and TRBJ2-3, with D unclear. TRBV23-1 is known as an ORF, though its function is uncertain. The CDR3 is made up of 8 amino acids. Trimming shortened V by 8 bases and J by 15 bases, and 9 bases separated the two germline ends.